This TCR beta chain was profiled in a study of T cells after yellow fever vaccination. TCRdb redid the calling of the 5' RACE reads with MiXCR, one entry per CDR3 protein. This table has 200,000 to 300,000 distinct CDR3 sequences, roughly 13% appearing once. The sequence was collected from a man aged 25 to 45 who received the YFV17D yellow fever vaccine. Sample: CD4+ T cells sorted from PBMCs, taken 45 days after the yellow fever booster vaccination.

The chain's CDR3 is CASSLSGRGAGELFF. Written as DNA, the CDR3 is TGTGCCAGCAGCTTGAGCGGGAGAGGTGCCGGGGAGCTGTTTTTT. The genes are TRBV7-9 and TRBJ2-2; 8 positions agree with TRBD2. Trimming cost V 3 bases and J 6 bases; bases outside gene matches: 6. The CDR3 loop spans 15 amino acids. Germline lookup yields CDR1 SEHNR and CDR2 FQNEAQ (reference sequence).